This TCR beta chain was retrieved from a study of OX40 agonist ivuxolimab in advanced cancers. Study-level information: Prior anti-PD-1, anti-PD-L1 or anti-CTLA-4 therapy did not bar entry, and about 40% had some. Study-wide points: Mean expanded clone counts were higher in CD8+ than CD4+ T cells.

Systemic immunosuppression or a history of autoimmune disease excluded patients. This clone was picked up a small number of times. Its matching antigen is unknown. This table comes from immunoSEQ multiplex PCR, and its TCRdb copy is limited to in-frame clones, with some not included. The sample has around 10,000 clones, over 70% seen once; the top ten hold 16%. The input for sequencing was CD4+ or CD8+ T cells sorted from blood, taken in a trial of the OX40 agonist ivuxolimab. The receptor comes from an adult with an advanced solid tumor such as melanoma, head and neck, liver or kidney cancer.

In nucleotides, the CDR3 is TGTGCCAGCAGCGTAAGGTGGACTAGCGGGGCCTACAATGAGCAGTTCTTC. It codes for CASSVRWTSGAYNEQFF. This chain links TRBV9 with TRBJ2-1; 12 nucleotides line up with TRBD2. CDR3 length equals 17 residues. Unmatched junction bases numbered 4, after V lost 1 base and J lost 2 bases. From germline, CDR1 is SGDLS and CDR2 YYNGEE.